This T cell receptor (beta chain) is drawn from a study of T cell repertoires in urothelial bladder cancer. Study details: Resected lesion stages: three cT0, three cTa, three cT1, three cT2+. Study-level points and caveats: A single clone reached 2% to 2.5% in benign versus up to roughly 17% in carcinoma. Carcinoma specimens had fewer T cells than benign specimens. Benign specimens had a median about 12% infiltrating lymphocyte percentage.

By sample fraction, this clone is large (0.1 to 1%). The antigen is unknown. Data came from immunoSEQ multiplex PCR; TCRdb stores just in-frame clones and leaves some out. This table has approximately 10,000 clones, 50% to 75% appearing once. Sequenced input: tumor-infiltrating cells from bladder cancer. This clonotype originated in a human donor with urothelial carcinoma.

The CDR3 DNA reads TGTGCCAGCAGCTTGGAGCGGGGGCGGACCACCGGGGAGCTGTTTTTT. Translating gives CASSLERGRTTGELFF. This chain connects TRBV5-4 to TRBJ2-2; TRBD2 aligns across 8 bases. The CDR3 extends over 16 amino acids. Per germline, CDR1 SGHNT and CDR2 YYREEE (reference sequence). The V gene end was trimmed by 0 bases and the J gene end by 4 bases; junction bases not matched to a gene: 5.